Shown below are 3 T cell receptor beta chains from a single sample sequenced in a study of cytotoxic CD8 clonotypes in ibrutinib-treated CLL. Assay used: immunoSEQ multiplex PCR; TCRdb lists only in-frame clones, some missing. Of 85,000 or so clones listed, about 76% are singletons. Specimen: PBMCs, collected after 12 months of ibrutinib treatment. The source of these receptors is a human donor with chronic lymphocytic leukemia.

This rearrangement joins TRBV6-5 to TRBJ2-3; no clear D gene. V was trimmed by 6 bases and J by 5 bases, leaving 6 bases between them. Germline V lookup: CDR1 MNHEY, CDR2 SVGAGI. The CDR3 length is 11 residues. CDR3 DNA sequence: TGTGCCAGCAGCCGATTAGATACGCAGTATTTT. It specifies CASSRLDTQYF.

Here the CDR3 reads CASSPLAGRNTGELFF. The DNA of the CDR3 is TGTGCCAGCTCACCGCTGGCTGGAAGGAACACCGGGGAGCTGTTTTTT. The gene calls are TRBV18 and TRBJ2-2; D call uncertain. Trimming pared 3 bases from V and 1 base from J, leaving 12 bases between. There are 16 residues in the CDR3. The germline V gene has CDR1 KGHSH and CDR2 LQKENI.

This clone has just one count. CDR3 coding DNA: TGTGCCAGCAGCCCCGGGACAGGGGGGATCACTGAAGCTTTCTTT. Translating gives CASSPGTGGITEAFF. The chain recombines TRBV7-6 with TRBJ1-1, with 11 bases aligning to TRBD1. V was pared by 5 bases and J by 4 bases, with 6 bases of the junction left unmatched. Germline V CDR1 and CDR2: SGHVS, FNYEAQ. The CDR3 runs 15 residues.